These 8 T cell receptor beta chains originate from one sample sequenced in a study of T cell changes during pregnancy in multiple sclerosis. Assay: immunoSEQ multiplex PCR; the TCRdb copy retains only in-frame clones and omits some. The sample lists some 67,000 clones; 75% to 95% were seen once. The sequenced sample was peripheral blood, obtained in the first trimester of pregnancy. The receptors stem from a female donor with multiple sclerosis, enrolled in a pregnancy study.

This sequence joins TRBV27 and TRBJ2-1; the match to TRBD2 covers 8 bases. J lost 5 bases, V lost 6 bases, and 9 bases had no gene match. The CDR3 sequence is 15 residues long. Germline CDR1 reads MNHEY; CDR2 reads SMNVEV (reference sequence). DNA for the CDR3: TGTGCCAGCAGCCTCCATAGCGGGGTCGACAATGAGCAGTTCTTC. Translating it yields CASSLHSGVDNEQFF.

This chain joins TRBV4-2 and TRBJ2-2, with 7 bases identical to TRBD1. The CDR3 spans 13 residues. Per germline, CDR1 LGHNA and CDR2 YNFKEQ. V trimming: 1 base; J trimming: 15 bases; junction bases outside the gene matches: 8. The CDR3 loop is CASSQGGTDRMFF. The CDR3 DNA sequence: TGTGCCAGCAGCCAAGGGGGGACAGATAGGATGTTTTTT.

The chain has TRBV4-1 and TRBJ2-2, with a possible D match to TRBD1 (6 bases). The length of the CDR3 is 18 residues. V dropped 0 bases and J dropped 2 bases, with 16 bases sitting between them. The V gene's germline CDR1 is MGHRA and CDR2 YSYEKL. Here the CDR3 reads CASSQDQGSRGNTGELFF. CDR3 DNA: TGCGCCAGCAGCCAAGATCAGGGGAGTAGGGGAAACACCGGGGAGCTGTTTTTT.

This sequence joins TRBV14 and TRBJ2-7; 8 nucleotides match TRBD1. Germline CDR1 reads SGHDN; CDR2 reads FVKESK. CDR3 length: 14 amino acids. The ends lost 4 bases at V and 0 bases at J; junction bases unmatched: 2. CDR3 region: CASSRTGNSYEQYF. The CDR3 DNA sequence: TGTGCCAGCAGCCGGACAGGGAACTCCTACGAGCAGTACTTC.

This clone was picked up one time. This rearrangement joins TRBV20-1 to TRBJ2-1; D gene ambiguous. This CDR3 is built from 10 residues. V was cut by 4 bases and J by 10 bases, with 8 bases left in between. Germline V gene sequence: CDR1 DFQATT, CDR2 SNEGSKA (reference sequence). CDR3 residues: CSAKNTEQFF. The DNA for the CDR3 is TGCAGTGCTAAGAACACCGAGCAGTTCTTC.

The chain couples TRBV19 to TRBJ2-7; maybe TRBD1 (8 bases). Germline V gene lookup returns CDR1 LNHDA and CDR2 SQIVND (reference sequence). This CDR3 comprises 15 residues. The V end lost 4 bases, the J end lost 4 bases, and 17 bases lay between the germline ends. The CDR3 spells CASSTQQGGSYEQYF. For the CDR3, the DNA is TGTGCCAGTAGTACCCAACAGGGGGGGTCATACGAGCAGTACTTC. The full variable domain, in which reference TRBV19 and TRBJ2-7 provide the parts outside the CDR3, is DGGITQSPKYLFRKEGQNVTLSCEQNLNHDAMYWYRQDPGQGLRLIYYSQIVNDFQKGDIAEGYSVSREKKESFPLTVTSAQKNPTAFYLCASSTQQGGSYEQYFGPGTRLTVT.

The chain uses TRBV1 and TRBJ1-5; the D segment call TRBD1 is taken from the table without a DNA check. TRBV1 is termed a pseudogene. This CDR3 is 15 amino acids long. In DNA form, the CDR3 reads TGCACCAGCAGCCAAAGGACAGGAGTAAATCAGCCCCAGCATTTT. Amino acid sequence: CTSSQRTGVNQPQHF.

V gene TRBV30 combines with J gene TRBJ2-3; 9 nucleotides match TRBD1. The length of the CDR3 is 13 residues. The V segment lost 4 bases and the J segment 4 bases; nucleotides outside the gene matches: 3. In germline, CDR1 is GTSNPN, CDR2 SVGIG (reference sequence). The CDR3, as DNA: TGTGCCTGGAACAGGGGGCGGTCAGATACGCAGTATTTT. Translating gives CAWNRGRSDTQYF.